This T cell receptor (beta chain) appears in the sequencing data of a study of blood T cells in healthy people across ages. Study findings and constraints: A roughly linear fall in TCR beta diversity per million T cells was seen with increasing age.

Trimming took off 1 base at V and 0 bases at J, with 13 bases between the two ends. The germline V gene has CDR1 MGHRA and CDR2 YSYEKL. This CDR3 spans 18 amino acids. The authors isolated at least 6.5 million PBMCs per sample. Extraction yielded at least 6 micrograms of total RNA per sample. Using a J-beta primer mix together with a sample-barcoded 5' primer, a second PCR was run for 7 to 11 cycles. TCRdb recomputed calls from the 5' RACE reads with MiXCR, one row per CDR3 protein. This table has roughly 1.4 million distinct CDR3 sequences, almost 60% appearing once. As concerns this clonotype: The antigen remains undetermined.

V gene TRBV4-1 combines with J gene TRBJ1-6; D gene ambiguous. Sequencing was carried out using blood. The TCR comes from a man aged 18 to 30 in good health. The CDR3 protein is CASSQGMAAGSYNSPLHF. In DNA form, the CDR3 reads TGCGCCAGCAGCCAAGGGATGGCAGCCGGCTCCTATAATTCACCCCTCCACTTT.